The clone carrying this T cell receptor beta chain was observed a single time. Looked up from germline, CDR1 is MNHEY and CDR2 is SVGAGI. Trimming took 6 bases from V and 8 from J; bases not matched to a gene: 10. The CDR3 totals 14 residues. This sample was taken from a study of T cell changes during pregnancy in multiple sclerosis. Clones were sequenced by immunoSEQ multiplex PCR, and TCRdb holds only the in-frame ones, with some missing. This table holds some 77,000 clones, approximately 92% found once. Sequenced here: peripheral blood, sampled in the second trimester of pregnancy. This sequence joins TRBV6-5 and TRBJ2-1; 7 positions agree with TRBD2. This TCR derives from a female donor in good health, enrolled as a control in a pregnancy study. DNA for the CDR3: TGTGCCAGCAGCCCAGCCGGGGCGGGGGATGAGCAGTTCTTC. As protein: CASSPAGAGDEQFF.